This TCR beta chain was found in a study of T cells after posttransplantation cyclophosphamide. Study observations and caveats: Blood and skin or GI T cell repertoires showed limited TRB overlap. Donor CD8+ memory clones often dominated recipient blood repertoires at later times. Recipient CMV seropositivity and CMV reactivation strongly tracked TRB clonality.

The protocol was immunoSEQ multiplex PCR, while the TCRdb copy is restricted to in-frame clones and leaves out a portion. The table has 7,500 to 9,500 clones, about 91% seen once; the top ten hold 1.5% to 2%. The related graft donor's blood sample was taken on the day of bone marrow donation. Germline V gives CDR1 MDHEN, CDR2 SYDVKM. V lost 2 bases to trimming and J lost 0 bases; unmatched junction nucleotides: 5. The CDR3 has 17 amino acids. Comment on this clone: The antigen is undetermined.

The gene calls are TRBV28 and TRBJ2-3; 10 bases agree with TRBD1. The sequencing input was memory CD4+ T cells sorted from PBMCs. The receptor's source is a woman aged 60-70 years in good health, CMV-negative, and a related stem cell transplant donor. For the CDR3, the DNA is TGTGCCAGCAGTTTAAGGGGGACAGGGGTCAGCACAGATACGCAGTATTTT. Amino acids: CASSLRGTGVSTDTQYF.